The 18 T cell receptor beta chains below come from one sample, sequenced in a study of cytomegalovirus exposure and HLA in healthy donors. In the PCR, 60 Vbeta and 13 Jbeta primers were used. Generated by immunoSEQ multiplex PCR, the TCRdb table keeps only in-frame clones and is missing some. Of 75,000 to 100,000 clones listed, around 8% are singletons. The specimen sequenced was PBMCs. The receptor set was obtained from a man aged 50 to 59 in good health and CMV-seronegative.

Regarding this clone: The identical CDR3 is also encoded by other nucleotide sequences in the sample. The J gene is TRBJ1-5, the V gene TRBV28, with 9 bases identical to TRBD1. Germline loops: CDR1 MDHEN, CDR2 SYDVKM. J gave up 2 bases and V 7 bases, and 3 bases lay outside the gene matches. The CDR3 is 14 amino acids. The CDR3 DNA reads TGTGCCAGCAAGACAGGGGGTCGCAATCAGCCCCAGCATTTT. Amino acid sequence: CASKTGGRNQPQHF.

This clone turned up a few times. V usage is TRBV7-2 and J usage is TRBJ2-5; D is unresolved. V shed 5 bases and J shed 5 bases, with 6 bases lying between them. Germline V gives CDR1 SGHTA, CDR2 FQGNSA. The CDR3 runs 11 residues. The CDR3 protein is CASSPLETQYF. The DNA of the CDR3 is TGTGCCAGCAGCCCACTGGAGACCCAGTACTTC.

The sample holds a few counts of this clone. The junction does not match germline at one end; this may be a read error. The chain couples TRBV19 to TRBJ1-2, with D unclear. The germline gives CDR1 LNHDA, CDR2 SQIVND (reference sequence). The CDR3 spans 12 residues. CDR3 DNA sequence: TGTGCCAGTAGTATGGGTAACTATGGCTACTCCTTC. This gives the protein CASSMGNYGYSF.

The sample holds a few counts of this clone. The chain combines TRBV5-1 with TRBJ1-3; a possible D gene is TRBD1 (5 bases). This CDR3 contains 16 residues. From germline, CDR1 is SGHRS and CDR2 YFSETQ. V shed 0 bases and J shed 2 bases, with 12 bases lying between them. This CDR3 reads CASSLGGSMTGNTIYF. CDR3 coding DNA: TGCGCCAGCAGCTTGGGGGGCAGCATGACTGGAAACACCATATATTTT.

This chain links TRBV6-1 with TRBJ1-4, with no clear D. The CDR3 is 13 amino acids. The V gene lost 6 bases and the J gene lost 8 bases, with 13 bases spanning the gap. Germline V gives CDR1 MNHNS, CDR2 SASEGT. The CDR3 bases are TGTGCCAGCAGCCTGGGCGCGTTAGAAAAACTGTTTTTT. Protein sequence: CASSLGALEKLFF.

This chain links TRBV15 with TRBJ2-7; TRBD2 aligns across 8 bases. Per germline, CDR1 LNHNV and CDR2 YYDKDF (reference sequence). Trimming took 5 bases from V and 6 from J; bases not matched to a gene: 15. The CDR3 runs to 16 residues. CDR3 coding DNA: TGTGCCACCAGCCCCCTCCCCCTCGCGGGGGGAGGCGAGCAGTACTTC. This gives the protein CATSPLPLAGGGEQYF.

The gene calls are TRBV29-1 and TRBJ1-6; D call uncertain. CDR1 and CDR2 from the germline V gene are SQVTM and ANQGSEA. The CDR3 is 15 amino acids. The V gene lost 6 bases and the J gene lost 0 bases, with 12 bases spanning the gap. The CDR3 sequence: CSVMDGSSYNSPLHF. CDR3 coding DNA: TGCAGCGTGATGGACGGGAGCTCCTATAATTCACCCCTCCACTTT. Full variable domain (rest looked up from reference TRBV29-1 and TRBJ1-6): SAVISQKPSRDICQRGTSLTIQCQVDSQVTMMFWYRQQPGQSLTLIATANQGSEATYESGFVIDKFPISRPNLTFSTLTVSNMSPEDSSIYLCSVMDGSSYNSPLHFGNGTRLTVT.

This clone has more than one count but fewer than ten. The chain uses TRBV5-6 and TRBJ1-1, with D maybe TRBD1 (5 bases). The CDR3 length is 13 residues. CDR1 SGHDT and CDR2 YYEEEE come from the germline V gene. Trimming stripped 3 bases from V and 5 bases from J, with 11 bases between. The CDR3 protein is CASSWDFGTEAFF. Here the CDR3 DNA reads TGTGCCAGCAGCTGGGACTTTGGGACTGAAGCTTTCTTT.

This clone was observed a few times. This sequence joins TRBV11-3 and TRBJ2-1, with TRBD1 as a possible D gene (6 bases). The CDR3 sequence is 14 residues long. Germline CDR1 and CDR2: SGHNT and YENEEA. Trimming pared 5 bases from V and 9 bases from J, leaving 17 bases between. The CDR3 region is CASSRTGLISEQFF. The CDR3 nucleotides are TGTGCCAGCAGCCGAACAGGGCTGATTAGTGAGCAGTTCTTC.

The genes are TRBV7-6 and TRBJ2-5; unclear D gene. There are 14 residues in the CDR3. In germline, CDR1 is SGHVS, CDR2 FNYEAQ. V was clipped by 5 bases and J by 1 base, with 11 bases between them. CDR3 bases: TGTGCCAGCAGCCCTACGAGCTTCCAAGAGACCCAGTACTTC. This codes for CASSPTSFQETQYF.

V is TRBV29-1 and J is TRBJ1-6; D may be TRBD1 (5 bases). V lost 5 bases and J 13 bases, leaving 24 bases between the germline ends. CDR1 is SQVTM, CDR2 ANQGSEA, per germline. The CDR3 has 15 residues. The CDR3: CSVPGQPRRFSPLHF. The CDR3 DNA follows: TGCAGCGTTCCCGGACAACCGAGAAGATTTAGTCCCCTCCACTTT.

The chain carries TRBV6-5 and TRBJ2-6; no definite D call. V was shortened by 6 bases and J by 0 bases, with 9 bases between the two germline ends. CDR3 size: 15 residues. Germline CDR1 MNHEY, CDR2 SVGAGI. This chain's CDR3 is CASSQQVSGANVLTF. The CDR3 DNA is TGTGCCAGCAGCCAACAAGTCTCTGGGGCCAACGTCCTGACTTTC.

This clone was detected only a few times. The chain has TRBV9 and TRBJ1-5, with no clear D. V lost 2 bases, J lost 0 bases, and 9 bases lay in between. CDR1 is SGDLS, CDR2 YYNGEE, per germline. The CDR3 length is 15 residues. The CDR3 sequence is CASSVLGDSNQPQHF. The CDR3 DNA follows: TGTGCCAGCAGCGTTTTAGGAGATAGCAATCAGCCCCAGCATTTT.

The table lists this clone with a few counts. This chain connects TRBV19 to TRBJ2-2; the D gene is possibly TRBD2 (5 bases). The germline V gene encodes CDR1 LNHDA and CDR2 SQIVND (reference sequence). The CDR3 totals 15 residues. V was trimmed by 2 bases and J by 1 base, leaving 8 bases between them. Here the CDR3 reads CASSINGVNTGELFF. DNA for the CDR3: TGTGCCAGTAGTATAAACGGGGTGAACACCGGGGAGCTGTTTTTT.

The CDR3, as DNA: TGTGCCAGCAGTTCCCAATACGGGGTAGCCAAAAACATTCAGTACTTC. The encoded protein is CASSSQYGVAKNIQYF. This chain connects TRBV28 to TRBJ2-4; tentatively, D is TRBD2 (5 bases). CDR1 and CDR2 from the germline V gene are MDHEN and SYDVKM. The CDR3 contains 16 residues. Trimming pared 4 bases from V and 0 bases from J, leaving 13 bases between.

By sample share, this clone is medium-sized (0.01 to 0.1%). This CDR3 is also generated by other DNA sequences in the sample. The genes are TRBV7-2 and TRBJ1-3; 8 bases fit TRBD1. In germline, CDR1 is SGHTA, CDR2 FQGNSA. J was trimmed by 2 bases and V by 5 bases; bases with no gene match: 5. The CDR3 sequence is 15 residues long. The CDR3 DNA is TGTGCCAGCAGCCCTCAACAGGGGGCTGGAAACACCATATATTTT. Protein: CASSPQQGAGNTIYF.

J is TRBJ1-3 and V is TRBV19; D remains ambiguous. The V gene's germline CDR1 is LNHDA and CDR2 SQIVND (reference sequence). This CDR3 spans 13 amino acids. Trimming took off 5 bases at V and 4 bases at J, with 9 bases between the two ends. CDR3 region: CASSVRGGNTIYF. Written as DNA, the CDR3 is TGTGCCAGTAGTGTGAGAGGGGGAAACACCATATATTTT.

A few counts support this clone. The chain uses TRBV28 and TRBJ2-1; D is perhaps TRBD2 (6 bases). Germline assignment: CDR1 MDHEN and CDR2 SYDVKM. V was shortened by 5 bases and J by 4 bases, with 15 bases between the two germline ends. The CDR3 consists of 15 residues. The CDR3: CASSPHSGAYNEQFF. DNA of the CDR3: TGTGCCAGCAGTCCTCATAGCGGAGCGTACAATGAGCAGTTCTTC. Based on the CDR3 plus reference TRBV28 and TRBJ2-1, the full variable domain is DVKVTQSSRYLVKRTGEKVFLECVQDMDHENMFWYRQDPGLGLRLIYFSYDVKMKEKGDIPEGYSVSREKKERFSLILESASTNQTSMYLCASSPHSGAYNEQFFGPGTRLTVL.